Each of the 8 T cell receptor beta chains below was sequenced from the same sample in a study of control samples from healthy donors and cancer patients. Some clones are missing from TCRdb's copy, which holds only in-frame ones; the method was immunoSEQ multiplex PCR. The data hold approximately 210,000 clones, with about 89% observed a single time. The sample consisted of blood. These receptors were obtained from a man younger than 45 in good health.

The rearrangement links TRBV2 to TRBJ2-2; no definite D call. CDR1 is SNHLY and CDR2 is FYNNEI in the germline V gene. V was pared by 3 bases and J by 0 bases, with 5 bases between. The CDR3 consists of 14 residues. The CDR3 DNA is TGTGCCAGCAGTGACGGTTCGAACACCGGGGAGCTGTTTTTT. It is translated as CASSDGSNTGELFF.

This rearrangement joins TRBV5-6 to TRBJ1-2, with 7 bases matching TRBD1. The CDR3 extends over 15 amino acids. Germline assignment: CDR1 SGHDT and CDR2 YYEEEE. V lost 2 bases, J lost 7 bases, and 11 bases stayed unmatched. As DNA, the CDR3 is TGTGCCAGCAGCTTCTCAGGGGGTAGCTCGAGTGGCTACACCTTC. Translation gives CASSFSGGSSSGYTF.

This chain uses TRBV28 with TRBJ2-1; 15 bases match TRBD2. With V trimmed by 5 bases and J by 6 bases, 5 bases remained unmatched. Germline CDR1 reads MDHEN; CDR2 reads SYDVKM. The CDR3 extends over 16 amino acids. CDR3 region: CASSPGTSGGFNEQFF. The CDR3 DNA reads as TGTGCCAGCAGTCCAGGGACTAGCGGGGGGTTCAATGAGCAGTTCTTC.

The chain is built from TRBV11-2 and TRBJ1-4, with D uncertain. CDR3 size: 13 residues. Looked up from germline, CDR1 is SGHAT and CDR2 is FQNNGV. The V gene lost 4 bases and the J gene lost 5 bases, with 8 bases spanning the gap. The CDR3: CASSYQLNEKLFF. The CDR3 bases are TGTGCCAGCAGCTACCAACTGAATGAAAAACTGTTTTTT.

The genes are TRBV5-5 and TRBJ2-1; D gene ambiguous. With 1 base removed from V and 6 bases from J, the gap between germline ends came to 8 bases. The germline gives CDR1 SGHKS, CDR2 YYEKEE (reference sequence). This CDR3 comprises 13 residues. This CDR3 is CASSLFNSNEQFF. The CDR3 region has the DNA TGTGCCAGCAGCTTGTTTAACAGCAATGAGCAGTTCTTC.

This chain connects TRBV12-3 or TRBV12-4 to TRBJ1-2; unclear D gene. The CDR3 spans 11 residues. Trimming left V 4 bases short and J 6 bases short, with 6 bases between. The chain's CDR3 is CASSYGDGYTF. CDR3 bases: TGTGCCAGCAGTTACGGGGATGGCTACACCTTC.

The rearrangement links TRBV2 to TRBJ2-6; D unclear. V gave up 7 bases and J gave up 2 bases, with 12 bases separating them. The CDR3 totals 15 residues. From germline, CDR1 is SNHLY and CDR2 FYNNEI. CDR3 residues: CASTTGQTGANVLTF. CDR3 nucleotide sequence: TGTGCCAGCACTACGGGTCAAACTGGGGCCAACGTCCTGACTTTC.

This clone turned up a few times. The V and J genes are TRBV9 and TRBJ1-2; D uncertain. The CDR3 spans 12 residues. Trimming pared 7 bases from V and 1 base from J, leaving 8 bases between. CDR1 is SGDLS and CDR2 is YYNGEE in the germline V gene. The CDR3 loop is CASVRDNYGYTF. DNA of the CDR3: TGTGCCAGCGTCCGGGATAACTATGGCTACACCTTC. Drawing the rest from reference TRBV9 and TRBJ1-2, the complete variable domain is DSGVTQTPKHLITATGQRVTLRCSPRSGDLSVYWYQQSLDQGLQFLIQYYNGEERAKGNILERFSAQQFPDLHSELNLSSLELGDSALYFCASVRDNYGYTFGSGTRLTVV.